These 21 T cell receptor beta chains were sequenced from one sample in a study of blood T cell repertoires in COVID-19. TCRdb's table, derived via immunoSEQ multiplex PCR, lists solely in-frame clones and lacks some. Of some 200,000 clones detected, more than 80% appear once; the ten largest clones hold less than 4.5%. The sequenced sample consisted of PBMCs or T cells enriched from blood (not recorded which). The receptor source for this set is a woman between 35 and 50 years old with acute COVID-19.

This clone was found once. This chain connects TRBV5-6 to TRBJ2-2, with D possibly being TRBD2 (5 bases). In germline, CDR1 is SGHDT, CDR2 YYEEEE. This CDR3 is built from 15 residues. Trimming left V 0 bases short and J 2 bases short, with 8 bases between. The CDR3 region has the DNA TGTGCCAGCAGCTTGGACCTAGCAAACACCGGGGAGCTGTTTTTT. Protein product: CASSLDLANTGELFF.

V is TRBV19 and J is TRBJ1-1; D is unclear. The CDR3 is 14 amino acids. V gave up 3 bases and J gave up 5 bases, with 13 bases separating them. Per germline, CDR1 LNHDA and CDR2 SQIVND (reference sequence). The CDR3 nucleotides are TGTGCCAGTAGTATCGAGGGAGGACGAACTGAAGCTTTCTTT. The encoded protein is CASSIEGGRTEAFF.

The gene calls are TRBV25-1 and TRBJ2-7; D is perhaps TRBD1 (5 bases). Germline V gene sequence: CDR1 MGHDK, CDR2 SYGVNS. CDR3 length: 14 amino acids. Trimming removed 7 bases at V and 1 base at J, with 14 bases between. CDR3 amino acids: CASTRDSFSYEQYF. The CDR3 DNA follows: TGTGCCAGCACCCGAGACAGCTTTTCCTACGAGCAGTACTTC.

V gene TRBV30 combines with J gene TRBJ1-5; 8 positions agree with TRBD1. The CDR3 has 15 amino acids. V lost 1 base and J lost 4; bases outside the gene matches: 6. Germline CDR1 and CDR2: GTSNPN and SVGIG (reference sequence). CDR3 protein: CAWSAQGARNQPQHF. Written as DNA, the CDR3 is TGTGCCTGGAGTGCCCAGGGGGCGCGAAATCAGCCCCAGCATTTT.

The rearrangement joins TRBV27 to TRBJ1-2; no definite D call. The CDR3 is made up of 13 amino acids. Germline V lookup: CDR1 MNHEY, CDR2 SMNVEV (reference sequence). V was clipped by 3 bases and J by 3 bases, with 8 bases between them. The CDR3 DNA follows: TGTGCCAGCAGTTTCAAACGGGACTATGGCTACACCTTC. Encoded protein: CASSFKRDYGYTF.

The rearrangement joins TRBV27 to TRBJ1-2; D gene unclear. The CDR3 runs to 14 residues. Between the trimmed V and J ends, which lost 5 bases and 2 bases, there was a span of 12 bases. The germline gives CDR1 MNHEY, CDR2 SMNVEV (reference sequence). In DNA, the CDR3 is TGTGCCAGCAGTCCTGCGGGAGCCAACTATGGCTACACCTTC. As protein: CASSPAGANYGYTF.

The CDR3 DNA is TGTGCCAGCAGCTCGATTGACAGGGCCTCTGGAAACACCATATATTTT. As protein: CASSSIDRASGNTIYF. The gene calls are TRBV5-6 and TRBJ1-3, with TRBD1 identical over 7 bases. The CDR3 spans 16 residues. Germline CDR1 SGHDT, CDR2 YYEEEE. Trimming cost V 3 bases and J 0 bases; bases outside gene matches: 6.

The chain employs TRBV3-1 (or the pseudogene TRBV3-2) and TRBJ2-1; a possible D gene is TRBD2 (5 bases). CDR3 length equals 12 residues. Per germline, CDR1 LGHDT and CDR2 YNNKEL (reference sequence). V was clipped by 5 bases and J by 10 bases, with 12 bases between them. The CDR3 bases are TGTGCCAGCAGCGAAGGACGGGGAGAGCAGTTCTTC. It specifies CASSEGRGEQFF.

This chain links TRBV19 with TRBJ1-1, with a weak D call TRBD1 (5 bases). Germline V lookup: CDR1 LNHDA, CDR2 SQIVND (reference sequence). This CDR3 is built from 17 residues. Trimming removed 1 base at V and 1 base at J, with 16 bases between. CDR3 sequence: CASSIGAGVQKNTEAFF. Written as DNA, the CDR3 is TGTGCCAGTAGTATAGGAGCGGGGGTGCAGAAGAACACTGAAGCTTTCTTT.

The chain employs TRBV7-6 and TRBJ2-2, with D possibly matching TRBD1 (6 bases). Trimming took off 8 bases at V and 6 bases at J, with 16 bases between the two ends. The CDR3 extends over 14 amino acids. CDR1 is SGHVS and CDR2 is FNYEAQ in the germline V gene. In DNA form, the CDR3 reads TGTGCCAGCCAAGACAGGTCCGTAGCCGGGGAGCTGTTTTTT. This sequence encodes CASQDRSVAGELFF.

In this sample, this clone turned up a few times. V and J are TRBV5-1 and TRBJ2-2; 11 bases line up with TRBD1. Trimming took 3 bases from V and 2 from J; bases not matched to a gene: 6. Looked up from germline, CDR1 is SGHRS and CDR2 is YFSETQ. This CDR3 contains 17 residues. The CDR3 DNA follows: TGCGCCAGCAGCTCTGGACAGGGGGCCCCTAACACCGGGGAGCTGTTTTTT. Translating it yields CASSSGQGAPNTGELFF.

The chain carries TRBV5-6 and TRBJ1-2, with 8 bases fitting TRBD1. Trimming removed 4 bases from V and 7 bases from J; junction bases left unmatched: 12. In germline, CDR1 is SGHDT, CDR2 YYEEEE. CDR3 length: 15 amino acids. The DNA for the CDR3 is TGTGCCAGCAGCCTTCGGATCAGGGGGCGTCGTGGCTACACCTTC. It codes for CASSLRIRGRRGYTF.

The chain is built from TRBV11-2 and TRBJ2-1; 7 nucleotides line up with TRBD1. Looked up from germline, CDR1 is SGHAT and CDR2 is FQNNGV. Trimming removed 4 bases from V and 5 bases from J; junction bases left unmatched: 5. This CDR3 has 14 residues. The CDR3 sequence is CASSSYRGHNEQFF. CDR3 bases: TGTGCCAGCAGCTCGTACAGGGGCCACAATGAGCAGTTCTTC.

The chain links TRBV2 to TRBJ1-2; D unclear. V was trimmed by 6 bases and J by 2 bases, leaving 13 bases between them. The length of the CDR3 is 14 residues. Germline CDR1 and CDR2: SNHLY and FYNNEI. CDR3 in amino acids: CASSVDLGNYGYTF. The DNA of the CDR3 is TGTGCCAGCAGCGTGGACTTAGGGAACTATGGCTACACCTTC.

The chain recombines TRBV19 with TRBJ1-2; D perhaps matches TRBD1 (6 bases). CDR3 length equals 12 residues. Germline-derived CDR1 and CDR2 are LNHDA and SQIVND (reference sequence). Trimming took off 9 bases at V and 6 bases at J, with 14 bases between the two ends. The CDR3 loop is CASSPGVHGYTF. DNA of the CDR3: TGTGCCAGCTCTCCAGGGGTACATGGCTACACCTTC.

This chain joins TRBV2 and TRBJ2-1, with 7 bases lining up with TRBD2. The ends lost 4 bases at V and 0 bases at J; junction bases unmatched: 6. Germline CDR1 is SNHLY and CDR2 is FYNNEI. The CDR3 length is 16 residues. The CDR3 nucleotides read TGTGCCAGCAGTGTGAAGGGACTAAGCTCCTACAATGAGCAGTTCTTC. Amino acids: CASSVKGLSSYNEQFF.

The rearrangement joins TRBV27 to TRBJ1-1; D perhaps matches TRBD1 (5 bases). CDR3 length: 15 amino acids. V lost 6 bases to trimming and J lost 3 bases, with 17 bases between them. CDR1 is MNHEY, CDR2 SMNVEV, per germline (reference sequence). CDR3 region: CASSKSSGFYTEAFF. The CDR3 DNA sequence: TGTGCCAGCAGCAAATCCTCAGGGTTTTACACTGAAGCTTTCTTT.

This clone has only one observation. This chain connects TRBV6-6 to TRBJ2-6; TRBD1 aligns across 7 bases. J lost 0 bases, V lost 6 bases, and 5 bases had no gene match. This CDR3 is 16 amino acids long. The germline gives CDR1 MNHNY, CDR2 SVGAGI (reference sequence). CDR3 loop: CASRTGSISGANVLTF. Written as DNA, the CDR3 is TGTGCCAGCAGGACAGGGTCGATCTCTGGGGCCAACGTCCTGACTTTC.

The chain is built from TRBV30 and TRBJ1-3, with D perhaps matching TRBD1 (5 bases). CDR1 is GTSNPN and CDR2 is SVGIG in the germline V gene (reference sequence). The CDR3 contains 13 residues. V was shortened by 8 bases and J by 4 bases, with 15 bases between the two germline ends. CDR3 nucleotides: TGTGCCCTGGGACTGTCGTCGGGAAACACCATATATTTT. This translates into CALGLSSGNTIYF.

V is TRBV6-4 and J is TRBJ2-1, with TRBD2 matching over 9 bases. The germline V gene encodes CDR1 MRHNA and CDR2 SNTAGT. With 7 bases clipped from V and 5 bases from J, the junction kept 9 bases outside the gene matches. The length of the CDR3 is 15 residues. CDR3 amino acids: CASKPREGFHNEQFF. DNA for the CDR3: TGTGCCAGCAAACCGCGGGAGGGGTTCCACAATGAGCAGTTCTTC.

CDR3 bases: TGTGCCAGCAGGCAGGGATCGAACACTGAAGCTTTCTTT. This sequence encodes CASRQGSNTEAFF. The chain links TRBV25-1 to TRBJ1-1; possibly TRBD1 for D (5 bases). The germline CDR1 and CDR2 sequences are MGHDK and SYGVNS. The ends were cut back, 6 bases at V and 1 base at J, with 9 bases in the middle. The CDR3 sequence is 13 residues long.